This T cell receptor (beta chain) was retrieved from a study of T cell changes during pregnancy in multiple sclerosis. The assay was immunoSEQ multiplex PCR, and TCRdb's table has in-frame clones only and misses some. Among around 39,000 clones listed, more than 85% were seen once. Germline-derived CDR1 and CDR2 are SGHTA and FQGNSA. Between the trimmed V and J ends, which lost 2 bases and 0 bases, there was a span of 5 bases. The CDR3 has 14 amino acids. This chain joins TRBV7-2 and TRBJ1-3; D remains unclear. This specimen was CD4+ T cells from peripheral blood mononuclear cells, taken in the third trimester of pregnancy. The receptor was derived from a female donor in good health, enrolled as a control in a pregnancy study. As DNA, the CDR3 is TGTGCCAGCAGCTTACCAATCTCTGGAAACACCATATATTTT. Translating gives CASSLPISGNTIYF.